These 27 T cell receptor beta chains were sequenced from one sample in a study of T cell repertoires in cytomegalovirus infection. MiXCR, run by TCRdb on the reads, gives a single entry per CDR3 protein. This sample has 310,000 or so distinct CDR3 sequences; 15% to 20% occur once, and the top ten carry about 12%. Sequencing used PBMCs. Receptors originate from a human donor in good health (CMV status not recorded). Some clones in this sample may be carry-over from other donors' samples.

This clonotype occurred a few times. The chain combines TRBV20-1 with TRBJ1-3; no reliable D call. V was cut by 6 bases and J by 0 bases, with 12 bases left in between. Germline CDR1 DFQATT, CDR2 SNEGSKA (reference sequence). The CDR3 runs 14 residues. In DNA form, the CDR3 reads TGCAGTGCCCGGACGGTTTCCTCTGGAAACACCATATATTTT. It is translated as CSARTVSSGNTIYF.

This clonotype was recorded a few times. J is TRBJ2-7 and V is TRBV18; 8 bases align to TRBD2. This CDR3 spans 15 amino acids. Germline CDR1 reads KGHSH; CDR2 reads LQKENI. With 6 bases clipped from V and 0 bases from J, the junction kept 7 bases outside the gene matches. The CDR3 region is CASSLNSGDSYEQYF. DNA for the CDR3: TGTGCCAGCTCCCTGAATAGCGGGGACTCCTACGAGCAGTACTTC.

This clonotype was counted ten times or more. DNA of the CDR3: TGTGCCAGCAGCTTAGGGAGGAGCCGGAACACTGAAGCTTTCTTT. Protein product: CASSLGRSRNTEAFF. This rearrangement joins TRBV7-2 to TRBJ1-1; D is unclear. The CDR3 has 15 amino acids. Germline CDR1 is SGHTA and CDR2 is FQGNSA. Trimming removed 1 base at V and 1 base at J, with 10 bases between.

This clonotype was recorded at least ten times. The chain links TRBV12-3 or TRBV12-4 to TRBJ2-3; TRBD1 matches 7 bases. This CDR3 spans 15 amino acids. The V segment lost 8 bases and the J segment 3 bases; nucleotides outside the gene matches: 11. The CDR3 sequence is CASGLQGLETDTQYF. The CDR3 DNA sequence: TGTGCCAGCGGCCTACAGGGGTTAGAAACAGATACGCAGTATTTT.

As DNA, the CDR3 is TGCGCCAGCAGTGGACAGAGCGGGGGGGCCGGGTACACAGATACGCAGTATTTT. This codes for CASSGQSGGAGYTDTQYF. The chain uses TRBV10-2 and TRBJ2-3, with 10 bases fitting TRBD2. The CDR3 totals 18 residues. From germline, CDR1 is WSHSY and CDR2 SAAADI. Losses at the gene ends were 4 bases for V and 2 bases for J; bases not matched to a gene: 12.

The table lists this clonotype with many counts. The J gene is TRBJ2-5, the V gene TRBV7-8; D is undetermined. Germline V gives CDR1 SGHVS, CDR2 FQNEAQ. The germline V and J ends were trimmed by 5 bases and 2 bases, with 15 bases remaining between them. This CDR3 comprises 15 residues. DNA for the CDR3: TGTGCCAGCAGCCCTCCCGTCAGGCCACAAGAGACCCAGTACTTC. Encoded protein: CASSPPVRPQETQYF. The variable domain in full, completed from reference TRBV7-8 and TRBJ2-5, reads GAGVSQSPRYKVAKRGQDVALRCDPISGHVSLFWYQQALGQGPEFLTYFQNEAQLDKSGLPSDRFFAERPEGSVSTLKIQRTQQEDSAVYLCASSPPVRPQETQYFGPGTRLLVL.

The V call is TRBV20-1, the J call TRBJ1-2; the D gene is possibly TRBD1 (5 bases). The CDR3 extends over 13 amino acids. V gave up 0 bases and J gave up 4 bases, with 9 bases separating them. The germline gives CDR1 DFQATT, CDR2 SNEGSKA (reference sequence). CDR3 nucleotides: TGCAGTGCTAGAGAAGGGACCCTCTATGGCTACACCTTC. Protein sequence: CSAREGTLYGYTF.

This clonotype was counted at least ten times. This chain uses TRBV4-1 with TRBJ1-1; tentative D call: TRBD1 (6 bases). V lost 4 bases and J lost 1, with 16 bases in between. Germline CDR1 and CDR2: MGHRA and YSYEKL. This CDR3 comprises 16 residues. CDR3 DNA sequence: TGCGCCAGCAGCCGGGAGAACAGGGTCCCGAACACTGAAGCTTTCTTT. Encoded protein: CASSRENRVPNTEAFF.

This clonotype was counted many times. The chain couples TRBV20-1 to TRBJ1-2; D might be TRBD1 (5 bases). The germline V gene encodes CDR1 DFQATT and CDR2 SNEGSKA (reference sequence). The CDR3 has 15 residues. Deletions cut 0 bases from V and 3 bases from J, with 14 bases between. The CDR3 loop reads CSARDPQGGDYGYTF. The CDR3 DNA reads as TGCAGTGCTAGAGATCCCCAGGGAGGGGACTATGGCTACACCTTC.

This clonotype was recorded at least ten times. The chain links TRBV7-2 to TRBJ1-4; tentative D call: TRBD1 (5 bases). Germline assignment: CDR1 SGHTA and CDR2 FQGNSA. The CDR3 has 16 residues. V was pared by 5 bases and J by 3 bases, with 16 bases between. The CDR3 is CASSQIAGTANEKLFF. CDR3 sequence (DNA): TGTGCCAGCAGCCAAATCGCCGGGACCGCTAATGAAAAACTGTTTTTT.

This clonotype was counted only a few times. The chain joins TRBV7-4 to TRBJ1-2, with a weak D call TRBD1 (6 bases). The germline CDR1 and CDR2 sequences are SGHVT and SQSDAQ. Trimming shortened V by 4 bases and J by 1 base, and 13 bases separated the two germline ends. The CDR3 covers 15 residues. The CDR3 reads CASSSRTDNNYGYTF. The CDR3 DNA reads TGTGCCAGCAGCTCCCGGACAGACAATAACTATGGCTACACCTTC.

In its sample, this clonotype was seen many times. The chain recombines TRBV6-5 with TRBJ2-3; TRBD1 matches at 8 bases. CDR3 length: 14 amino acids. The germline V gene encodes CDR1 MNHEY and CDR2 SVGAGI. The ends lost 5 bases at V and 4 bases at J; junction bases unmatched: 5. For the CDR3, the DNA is TGTGCCAGCAGTCGACAGGGGAGAGCAGATACGCAGTATTTT. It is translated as CASSRQGRADTQYF.

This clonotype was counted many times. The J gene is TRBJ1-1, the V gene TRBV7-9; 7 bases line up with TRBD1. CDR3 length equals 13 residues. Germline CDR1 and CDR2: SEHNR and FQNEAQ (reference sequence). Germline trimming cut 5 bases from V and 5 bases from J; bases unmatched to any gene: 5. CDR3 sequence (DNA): TGTGCCAGCAGCGCAACAGGGGAGACTGAAGCTTTCTTT. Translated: CASSATGETEAFF.

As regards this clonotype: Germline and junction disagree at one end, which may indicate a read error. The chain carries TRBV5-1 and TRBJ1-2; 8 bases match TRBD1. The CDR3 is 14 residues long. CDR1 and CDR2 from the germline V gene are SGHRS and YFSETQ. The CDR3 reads CATRTGPNNYGYAF. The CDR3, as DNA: TGCGCCACCCGGACAGGGCCAAATAACTATGGCTACGCCTTC.

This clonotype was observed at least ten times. CDR3 region: CASSLRGLGEQYF. The CDR3 DNA is TGTGCCAGCAGTTTGCGTGGTTTGGGCGAGCAGTACTTC. The chain joins TRBV28 to TRBJ2-7; D is uncertain. CDR1 is MDHEN and CDR2 is SYDVKM in the germline V gene. Trimming cost V 3 bases and J 6 bases, with 12 bases left between them. The CDR3 has 13 amino acids.

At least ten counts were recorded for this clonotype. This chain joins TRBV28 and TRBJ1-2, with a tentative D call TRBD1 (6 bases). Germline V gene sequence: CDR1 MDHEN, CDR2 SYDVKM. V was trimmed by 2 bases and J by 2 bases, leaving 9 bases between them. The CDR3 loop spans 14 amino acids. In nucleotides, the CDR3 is TGTGCCAGCAGTTTAGGGACACTGAACTATGGCTACACCTTC. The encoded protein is CASSLGTLNYGYTF.

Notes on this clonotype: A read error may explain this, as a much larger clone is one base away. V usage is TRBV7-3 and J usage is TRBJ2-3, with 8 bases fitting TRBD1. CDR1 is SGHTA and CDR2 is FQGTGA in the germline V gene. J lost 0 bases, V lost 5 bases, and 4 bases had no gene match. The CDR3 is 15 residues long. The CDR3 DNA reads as TGTGCCAGCAGCCCGGACAGGGCTAGCACAGATACGCAGTATTTT. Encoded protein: CASSPDRASTDTQYF.

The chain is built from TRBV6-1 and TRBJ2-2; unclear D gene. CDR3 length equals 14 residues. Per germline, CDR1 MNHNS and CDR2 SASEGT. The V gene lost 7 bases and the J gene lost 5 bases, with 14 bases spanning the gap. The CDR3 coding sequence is TGTGCCAGCACTTGGGCTTCTGGGACCGGGGAGCTGTTTTTT. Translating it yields CASTWASGTGELFF.

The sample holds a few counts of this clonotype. The CDR3 region has the DNA TGTGCCAGCAGCCCGCGCGGGGACAGGGATTACGAGCAGTACTTC. Amino acid sequence: CASSPRGDRDYEQYF. The chain carries TRBV11-1 and TRBJ2-7, with 9 bases that match TRBD1. Germline loops: CDR1 SGHAT, CDR2 FQDESV (reference sequence). Trimming at V came to 5 bases and at J to 4 bases, leaving 9 bases not matched to a gene. This CDR3 is 15 amino acids long. Together with reference TRBV11-1 and TRBJ2-7, the CDR3 gives the full variable domain: EAEVAQSPRYKITEKSQAVAFWCDPISGHATLYWYRQILGQGPELLVQFQDESVVDDSQLPKDRFSAERLKGVDSTLKIQPAELGDSAMYLCASSPRGDRDYEQYFGPGTRLTVT.

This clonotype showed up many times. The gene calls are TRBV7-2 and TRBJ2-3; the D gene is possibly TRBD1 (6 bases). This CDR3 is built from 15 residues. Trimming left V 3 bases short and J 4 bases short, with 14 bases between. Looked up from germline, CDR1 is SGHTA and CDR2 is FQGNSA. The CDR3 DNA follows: TGTGCCAGCAGCTTTCAGGGGTTGACAGCAGATACGCAGTATTTT. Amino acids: CASSFQGLTADTQYF.

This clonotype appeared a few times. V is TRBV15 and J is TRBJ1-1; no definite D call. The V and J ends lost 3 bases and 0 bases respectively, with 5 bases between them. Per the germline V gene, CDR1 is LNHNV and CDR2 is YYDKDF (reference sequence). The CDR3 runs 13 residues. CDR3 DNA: TGTGCCACCAGCAGGTTGTTGAACACTGAAGCTTTCTTT. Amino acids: CATSRLLNTEAFF.

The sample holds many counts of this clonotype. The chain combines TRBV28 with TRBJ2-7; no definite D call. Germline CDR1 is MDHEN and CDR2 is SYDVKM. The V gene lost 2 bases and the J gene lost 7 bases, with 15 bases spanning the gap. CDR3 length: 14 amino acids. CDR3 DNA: TGTGCCAGCAGTTTAGCAATCCTGCGTGGGGAGCAGTACTTC. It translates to CASSLAILRGEQYF. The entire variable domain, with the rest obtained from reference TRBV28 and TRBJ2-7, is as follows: DVKVTQSSRYLVKRTGEKVFLECVQDMDHENMFWYRQDPGLGLRLIYFSYDVKMKEKGDIPEGYSVSREKKERFSLILESASTNQTSMYLCASSLAILRGEQYFGPGTRLTVT.

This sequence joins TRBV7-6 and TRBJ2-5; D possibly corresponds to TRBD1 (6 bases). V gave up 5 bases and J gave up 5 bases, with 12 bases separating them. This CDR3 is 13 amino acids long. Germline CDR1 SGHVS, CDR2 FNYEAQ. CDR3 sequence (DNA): TGTGCCAGCAGCCGGGGCAGGGGTGAGACCCAGTACTTC. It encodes CASSRGRGETQYF.

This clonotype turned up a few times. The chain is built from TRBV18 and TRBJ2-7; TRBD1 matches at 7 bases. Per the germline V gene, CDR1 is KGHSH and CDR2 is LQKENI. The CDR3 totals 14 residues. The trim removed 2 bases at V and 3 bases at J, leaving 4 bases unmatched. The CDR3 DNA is TGTGCCAGCTCACCAGGGACAGAATTCTACGAGCAGTACTTC. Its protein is CASSPGTEFYEQYF.

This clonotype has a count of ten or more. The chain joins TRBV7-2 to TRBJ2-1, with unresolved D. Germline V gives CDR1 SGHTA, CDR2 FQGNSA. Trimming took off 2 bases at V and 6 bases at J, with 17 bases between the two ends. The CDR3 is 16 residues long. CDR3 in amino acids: CASSLFLTPRGNEQFF. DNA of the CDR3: TGTGCCAGCAGCTTATTCTTGACACCCCGCGGCAATGAGCAGTTCTTC. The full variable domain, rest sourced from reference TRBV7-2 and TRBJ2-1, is GAGVSQSPSNKVTEKGKDVELRCDPISGHTALYWYRQSLGQGLEFLIYFQGNSAPDKSGLPSDRFSAERTGGSVSTLTIQRTQQEDSAVYLCASSLFLTPRGNEQFFGPGTRLTVL.

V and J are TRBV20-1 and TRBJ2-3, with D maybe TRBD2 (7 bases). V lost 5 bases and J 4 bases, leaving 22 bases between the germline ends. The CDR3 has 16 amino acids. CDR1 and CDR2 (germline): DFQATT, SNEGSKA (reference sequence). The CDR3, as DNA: TGCAGTGCTCTCCAGGGGACGCGGGGAGGGGCAGATACGCAGTATTTT. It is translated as CSALQGTRGGADTQYF.

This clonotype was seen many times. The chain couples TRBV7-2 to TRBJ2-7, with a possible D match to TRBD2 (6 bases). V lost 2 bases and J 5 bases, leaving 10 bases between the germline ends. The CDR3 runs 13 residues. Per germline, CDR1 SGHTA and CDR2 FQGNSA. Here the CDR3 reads CASSLLRGNEQYF. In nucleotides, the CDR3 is TGTGCCAGCAGCTTACTTCGCGGGAACGAGCAGTACTTC.